A selection of T cell receptor beta chains follows, all from one sample in a study of vaccination and CD4 T cells after COVID-19. Antigens of these TCRs are unknown. Via MiXCR, TCRdb re-called the PCR reads, giving one row per CDR3 protein. Of around 15,000 distinct CDR3 sequences in the sample, 54% were seen once. Sequencing was performed on CD4+ T cells from blood, cultured in vitro, taken about 7 months after SARS-CoV-2 vaccination. The receptors originated from a human donor who had recovered from COVID-19. Each CDR3 is given with its conserved first and last residue.

V,J,CDR3
TRBV7-4,TRBJ2-7,CASSSNRDRLYEQYF
TRBV20-1,TRBJ2-3,CSASLIWRGRTDTQYF
TRBV20-1,TRBJ2-5,CSARVREGETQYF
TRBV6-5,TRBJ1-2,CASSLSLGYGYTF
TRBV6-5,TRBJ2-3,CASSSQREAGDTQYF
TRBV19,TRBJ1-2,CASSIAGGISYGYTF
TRBV5-4,TRBJ2-5,CASSQEVLGERETQYF
TRBV6-1,TRBJ1-2,CASSVPSYGYTF
TRBV10-3,TRBJ2-7,CAISGSGSGYEQYF
TRBV7-9,TRBJ2-7,CASSSPQGARAYEQYF
TRBV29-1,TRBJ2-3,CSVELGLSTQYF
TRBV19,TRBJ1-1,CASSISTRGTEAFF
TRBV7-8,TRBJ2-7,CASSLDGGRTYEQYF
TRBV7-2,TRBJ2-3,CASSPKNSGTSVYF
TRBV6-1,TRBJ2-5,CASSGQGSETQYF
TRBV6-1,TRBJ2-1,CASSPRGGQANEQFF
TRBV27,TRBJ1-2,CASSLTGTGNGYTF
TRBV24-1,TRBJ2-3,CATSAGQGRTDTQYF
TRBV7-3,TRBJ2-1,CASSLSRGSGNEQFF
TRBV6-1,TRBJ2-1,CASRRTDRSYNEQFF
TRBV20-1,TRBJ1-5,CSASDQGRYSNQPQHF
TRBV20-1,TRBJ2-1,CSAEYRHEQFF
TRBV5-4,TRBJ2-7,CASSQVVGTSDRYEQYF
TRBV20-1,TRBJ2-7,CSVAGGPVTYEQYF
TRBV5-4,TRBJ2-7,CASSYDSLSPYEQYF
TRBV2,TRBJ2-7,CASSNRGRYEQYF
TRBV6-1,TRBJ1-5,CASSENFSNQPQHF
TRBV15,TRBJ1-5,CATSREPGANQPQHF
TRBV19,TRBJ1-6,CASSMGYNSPLHF
TRBV7-3,TRBJ2-2,CASSLLVRGGELFF
TRBV7-9,TRBJ2-1,CASSSRLAFHEQFF
TRBV7-8,TRBJ2-1,CASSRRWGVRGTSGNNEQFF
TRBV6-1,TRBJ1-2,CASSQINRVQGYTF
TRBV7-9,TRBJ2-2,CASSLIASGELFF
TRBV20-1,TRBJ2-3,CSAPRGPLVARDTQYF
TRBV19,TRBJ1-2,CATQRGLRDRGPANYGYTF
TRBV25-1,TRBJ2-7,CASSGTSGPYEQYF
TRBV15,TRBJ1-6,CATSRRNSPLHF
TRBV30,TRBJ1-1,CAWSRDSNTEAFF
TRBV7-3,TRBJ1-6,CASSPRGGYNSPLHF
TRBV4-2,TRBJ2-2,CASSHAYTTNTGELFF
TRBV19,TRBJ1-5,CASHGTGGWGNQPQHF
TRBV4-2,TRBJ1-2,CASSRLTGRANYGYTF
TRBV15,TRBJ2-3,CATSRDGPDTQYF
TRBV6-1,TRBJ2-1,CASGWNEQFF
TRBV20-1,TRBJ1-1,CSAPKKTVNTEAFF
TRBV20-1,TRBJ2-5,CSARWTSGRDWYQETQYF
TRBV27,TRBJ2-7,CASSLQRGVYEQYF
TRBV10-3,TRBJ1-5,CATAWEPSQPQHF
TRBV6-6,TRBJ1-1,CASSELRFMNTEAFF
TRBV5-4,TRBJ1-2,CASSRSRDRKIYTF
TRBV20-1,TRBJ1-1,CSARSGNTEAFF